This T cell receptor beta chain was captured in a study of response to subunit inactivated influenza vaccine. This clonotype was observed a handful of times. TCRdb reprocessed the RT-PCR reads with MiXCR, giving one entry per CDR3 protein. The table lists around 200,000 distinct CDR3 sequences, approximately 12% of them singletons. The same sample was also studied in work on T cells expressing NK-cell markers. That source notes: UMIs were included in TCR beta cDNA generated by 5'RACE template switching. Whether expanded NKG2C+ T cell clones were HCMV specific stayed uncertain.

This sequence was found in a man aged 45 to 65 who received an inactivated influenza vaccine. This specimen was CD8+ T cells sorted from PBMCs, taken less than 13 days after vaccination.

The CDR3 DNA sequence: TGTGCCAGCAGTTTCGGTAAAAATAGCAATCAGCCCCAGCATTTT. It translates to CASSFGKNSNQPQHF. V is TRBV12-3 or TRBV12-4 and J is TRBJ1-5; no clear D. The germline V and J ends were trimmed by 3 bases and 0 bases, with 9 bases remaining between them. The CDR3 sequence is 15 residues long.